What follows describes a single TCR beta chain. The source of the sample is a study of cytomegalovirus exposure and HLA in healthy donors. It was with 60 Vbeta and 13 Jbeta primers that the PCR ran. Sequenced by immunoSEQ multiplex PCR; TCRdb stores in-frame clones only, minus some. This table holds approximately 90,000 clones, 85% found once. Healthy bone marrow donors made up the donors. In germline, CDR1 is SGHKS, CDR2 YYEKEE (reference sequence). The CDR3 covers 14 residues. The V gene end was trimmed by 5 bases and the J gene end by 9 bases; junction bases not matched to a gene: 8. Sequenced input: PBMCs. This sequence originates from a man between 40 and 49 years old in good health and CMV-seropositive. The chain recombines TRBV5-5 with TRBJ1-6, with 7 bases identical to TRBD1. CDR3 region: CASSLRAGGSPLHF. The CDR3 nucleotides read TGTGCCAGCAGTCTCAGGGCAGGGGGTTCACCCCTCCACTTT.